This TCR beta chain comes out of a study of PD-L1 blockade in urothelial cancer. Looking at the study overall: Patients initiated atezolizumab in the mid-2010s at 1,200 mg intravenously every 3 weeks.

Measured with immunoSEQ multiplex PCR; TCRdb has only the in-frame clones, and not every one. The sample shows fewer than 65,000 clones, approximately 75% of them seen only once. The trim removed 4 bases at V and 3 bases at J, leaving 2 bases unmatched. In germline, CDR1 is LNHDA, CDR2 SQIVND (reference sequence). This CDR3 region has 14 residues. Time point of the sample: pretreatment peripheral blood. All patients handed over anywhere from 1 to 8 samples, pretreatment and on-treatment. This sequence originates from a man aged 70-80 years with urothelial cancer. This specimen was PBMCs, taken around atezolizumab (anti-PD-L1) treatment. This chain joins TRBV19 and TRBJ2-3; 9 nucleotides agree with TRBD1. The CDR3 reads CASSNRGRTDTQYF. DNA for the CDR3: TGTGCCAGTAGTAACAGGGGGCGAACAGATACGCAGTATTTT.